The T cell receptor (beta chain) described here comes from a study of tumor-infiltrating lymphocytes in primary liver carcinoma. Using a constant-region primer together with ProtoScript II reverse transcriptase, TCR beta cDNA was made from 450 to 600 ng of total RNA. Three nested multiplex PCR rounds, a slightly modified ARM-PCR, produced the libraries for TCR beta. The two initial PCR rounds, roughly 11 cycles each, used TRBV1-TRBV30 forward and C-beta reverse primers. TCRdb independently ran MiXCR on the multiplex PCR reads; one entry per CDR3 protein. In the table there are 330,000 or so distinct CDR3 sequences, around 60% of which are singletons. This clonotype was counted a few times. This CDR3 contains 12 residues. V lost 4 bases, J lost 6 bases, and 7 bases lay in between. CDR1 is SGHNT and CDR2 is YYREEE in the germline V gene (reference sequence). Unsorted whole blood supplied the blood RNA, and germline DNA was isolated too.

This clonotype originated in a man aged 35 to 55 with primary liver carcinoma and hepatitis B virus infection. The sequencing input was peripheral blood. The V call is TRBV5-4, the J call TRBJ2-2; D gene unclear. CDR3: CASSIRAGELFF. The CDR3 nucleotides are TGTGCCAGCAGCATTAGAGCCGGGGAGCTGTTTTTT.